A single sample is the source of the 32 T cell receptor beta chains below, sequenced in a study of T-cell memory formation after mild COVID-19. From the 5' RACE reads, TCRdb called clonotypes with MiXCR, one entry per CDR3 protein. The sample has roughly 300,000 distinct CDR3 sequences, roughly 13% seen once. The specimen was PBMCs or a T cell subset sorted from them (not recorded which). The origin of the receptors is a man aged 18 to 30 who had mild COVID-19 (a few samples of this study predate the infection). Cell type and time point are not known.

CDR3 in amino acids: CSARDLGLSTDTQYF. In nucleotides, the CDR3 is TGCAGTGCTAGAGACCTGGGCCTTAGCACAGATACGCAGTATTTT. The chain joins TRBV20-1 to TRBJ2-3; no definite D call. The CDR3 is made up of 15 amino acids. Germline V gene lookup returns CDR1 DFQATT and CDR2 SNEGSKA (reference sequence). Trimming took off 0 bases at V and 0 bases at J, with 10 bases between the two ends.

This clonotype appeared a few times. This sequence joins TRBV5-1 and TRBJ1-1; D remains unclear. Per germline, CDR1 SGHRS and CDR2 YFSETQ. There are 13 residues in the CDR3. Deletions cut 6 bases from V and 1 base from J, with 10 bases between. In nucleotides, the CDR3 is TGCGCCAGCACTGAGTTCCCGAACACTGAAGCTTTCTTT. The encoded protein is CASTEFPNTEAFF.

This clonotype turned up a few times. The V gene is TRBV7-2, the J gene TRBJ1-2; the D is unclear. The CDR3 is 14 residues long. Trimming cost V 3 bases and J 2 bases, with 10 bases left between them. The V gene's germline CDR1 is SGHTA and CDR2 FQGNSA. This chain's CDR3 is CASSFLDGNYGYTF. For the CDR3, the DNA is TGTGCCAGCAGCTTCTTGGACGGAAACTATGGCTACACCTTC.

The chain has TRBV27 and TRBJ2-7; no firm D call. This CDR3 is 11 amino acids long. Germline CDR1 and CDR2: MNHEY and SMNVEV (reference sequence). The V gene lost 5 bases and the J gene lost 7 bases, with 9 bases spanning the gap. CDR3 sequence (DNA): TGTGCCAGCAGTCACGGCTTAGAGCAGTACTTC. Translated: CASSHGLEQYF.

In DNA form, the CDR3 reads TGCAGTGCTCCCCCCGGGACAGGGGTGAACGAGCAGTACTTC. Protein product: CSAPPGTGVNEQYF. The chain joins TRBV20-1 to TRBJ2-7, with 10 bases that match TRBD1. V gave up 5 bases and J gave up 5 bases; unmatched junction bases: 9. CDR1 is DFQATT and CDR2 is SNEGSKA in the germline V gene (reference sequence). The CDR3 covers 14 residues.

This clonotype was recorded many times. The V and J genes are TRBV6-6 and TRBJ2-3; D perhaps matches TRBD1 (6 bases). Trimming removed 1 base at V and 2 bases at J, with 7 bases between. Germline V gene sequence: CDR1 MNHNY, CDR2 SVGAGI (reference sequence). The CDR3 length is 14 residues. CDR3 sequence (DNA): TGTGCCAGCAGTTACTGGACAGACACAGATACGCAGTATTTT. Translated, it gives CASSYWTDTDTQYF.

V is TRBV7-9 and J is TRBJ2-1, with a tentative D call TRBD2 (6 bases). The CDR3 has 16 residues. Germline V gene sequence: CDR1 SEHNR, CDR2 FQNEAQ (reference sequence). Deletions cut 5 bases from V and 4 bases from J, with 18 bases between. CDR3: CASSPRAGLRYNEQFF. The CDR3 DNA reads as TGTGCCAGCAGCCCCCGGGCGGGGCTACGATACAATGAGCAGTTCTTC.

The chain employs TRBV15 and TRBJ2-7; a possible D gene is TRBD1 (5 bases). Trimming took off 1 base at V and 3 bases at J, with 10 bases between the two ends. The CDR3 is 14 residues long. Germline CDR1 and CDR2: LNHNV and YYDKDF (reference sequence). The CDR3 loop is CATSRVSRDYEQYF. The DNA of the CDR3 is TGTGCCACCAGCAGAGTTAGCAGGGACTACGAGCAGTACTTC. Using reference TRBV15 and TRBJ2-7 for the parts outside the CDR3, the full variable domain is DAMVIQNPRYQVTQFGKPVTLSCSQTLNHNVMYWYQQKSSQAPKLLFHYYDKDFNNEADTPDNFQSRRPNTSFCFLDIRSPGLGDTAMYLCATSRVSRDYEQYFGPGTRLTVT.

This clonotype occurred a few times. The chain is built from TRBV28 and TRBJ2-5, with D perhaps given as TRBD1 or TRBD2 (5 bases each). The CDR3 is 13 amino acids. Trimming removed 7 bases at V and 5 bases at J, with 14 bases between. Germline lookup yields CDR1 MDHEN and CDR2 SYDVKM. In DNA form, the CDR3 reads TGTGCCAGCACTGTCAGAGGGGATGAGACCCAGTACTTC. Translation: CASTVRGDETQYF.

V is TRBV28 and J is TRBJ2-5; 8 bases match TRBD2. V lost 3 bases, J lost 6 bases, and 9 bases stayed unmatched. Germline lookup yields CDR1 MDHEN and CDR2 SYDVKM. CDR3 size: 15 residues. The CDR3 DNA reads TGTGCCAGCAGTTTTGTCGGGGGGGCCCCCCAGACCCAGTACTTC. The encoded protein is CASSFVGGAPQTQYF.

CDR3 DNA: TGTGCCAGCAGTTTGGTAGGGGCTCGGGATAATGAAAAACTGTTTTTT. Protein sequence: CASSLVGARDNEKLFF. The V call is TRBV27, the J call TRBJ1-4; a possible D gene is TRBD1 (5 bases). Germline CDR1 MNHEY, CDR2 SMNVEV (reference sequence). The CDR3 extends over 16 amino acids. V was trimmed by 3 bases and J by 4 bases, leaving 15 bases between them. Complete variable domain (other parts from reference TRBV27 and TRBJ1-4): EAQVTQNPRYLITVTGKKLTVTCSQNMNHEYMSWYRQDPGLGLRQIYYSMNVEVTDKGDVPEGYKVSRKEKRNFPLILESPSPNQTSLYFCASSLVGARDNEKLFFGSGTQLSVL.

The J gene is TRBJ2-7, the V gene TRBV2; weak D call: TRBD1 (6 bases). Trimming took off 6 bases at V and 5 bases at J, with 14 bases between the two ends. This CDR3 region has 13 residues. Germline V CDR1 and CDR2: SNHLY, FYNNEI. The CDR3 region is CASSPQGTHEQYF. CDR3 sequence (DNA): TGTGCCAGCAGCCCACAGGGAACCCACGAGCAGTACTTC.

V usage is TRBV6-4 and J usage is TRBJ1-2; TRBD1 agrees at 7 bases. Trimming at V came to 2 bases and at J to 1 base, leaving 4 bases not matched to a gene. The germline V gene encodes CDR1 MRHNA and CDR2 SNTAGT. The CDR3 is made up of 15 amino acids. CDR3 in amino acids: CASSDMAGGNYGYTF. CDR3 DNA sequence: TGTGCCAGCAGTGACATGGCAGGGGGTAACTATGGCTACACCTTC.

The rearrangement joins TRBV20-1 to TRBJ2-5; possibly TRBD1 for D (5 bases). Germline values: CDR1 DFQATT, CDR2 SNEGSKA (reference sequence). The CDR3 length is 13 residues. Trimming shortened V by 3 bases and J by 7 bases, and 15 bases separated the two germline ends. CDR3 residues: CSASLGAFSTQYF. CDR3 bases: TGCAGTGCTAGCTTAGGGGCCTTCTCGACCCAGTACTTC.

Only a few counts were recorded for this clonotype. This chain connects TRBV19 to TRBJ2-7, with 7 bases matching TRBD2. Germline CDR1 and CDR2: LNHDA and SQIVND (reference sequence). The CDR3 is 14 amino acids. After removal of 3 bases from V and 0 bases from J, the junction contained 2 bases not matched to a gene. The CDR3 bases are TGTGCCAGTAGTATGGCGGGGGACTCCTACGAGCAGTACTTC. Translated, it gives CASSMAGDSYEQYF.

This sequence joins TRBV2 and TRBJ1-2; D perhaps matches TRBD1 (5 bases). Germline loops: CDR1 SNHLY, CDR2 FYNNEI. The CDR3 runs 13 residues. The germline V and J ends were trimmed by 3 bases and 4 bases, with 9 bases remaining between them. CDR3 in amino acids: CASSERTSYGYTF. In nucleotides, the CDR3 is TGTGCCAGCAGTGAGAGGACAAGCTATGGCTACACCTTC.

J is TRBJ1-2 and V is TRBV20-1, with a tentative D call TRBD1 (6 bases). Germline V gene lookup returns CDR1 DFQATT and CDR2 SNEGSKA (reference sequence). Trimming pared 3 bases from V and 4 bases from J, leaving 18 bases between. The CDR3 sequence is 15 residues long. The chain's CDR3 is CSARGAGENSYGYTF. The CDR3, as DNA: TGCAGTGCTAGGGGGGCAGGGGAGAATAGCTATGGCTACACCTTC.

The V gene is TRBV7-3, the J gene TRBJ1-3; 10 nucleotides match TRBD1. CDR3 size: 15 residues. CDR1 is SGHTA and CDR2 is FQGTGA in the germline V gene. V gave up 6 bases and J gave up 1 base; unmatched junction bases: 3. CDR3 protein: CASSRQGASGNTIYF. CDR3 nucleotides: TGTGCCAGCAGTCGACAGGGGGCTTCTGGAAACACCATATATTTT.

The chain is built from TRBV5-1 and TRBJ1-5; D is unclear. CDR3 length equals 16 residues. Germline V gene sequence: CDR1 SGHRS, CDR2 YFSETQ. Trimming left V 0 bases short and J 2 bases short, with 12 bases between. The CDR3 nucleotides read TGCGCCAGCAGCTTGGGAGAAGGGCTTGGCAATCAGCCCCAGCATTTT. This gives the protein CASSLGEGLGNQPQHF.

Only a few counts were recorded for this clonotype. V is TRBV12-3 or TRBV12-4 and J is TRBJ2-6; no reliable D call. The CDR3 covers 15 residues. The V gene lost 2 bases and the J gene lost 0 bases, with 5 bases spanning the gap. DNA of the CDR3: TGTGCCAGCAGTTTATTCCCCTCTGGGGCCAACGTCCTGACTTTC. Translated, it gives CASSLFPSGANVLTF.

The CDR3 here is CASSLAGDGQGNYGYTF. CDR3 nucleotides: TGTGCCAGCAGCTTAGCGGGCGATGGACAGGGAAACTATGGCTACACCTTC. The gene calls are TRBV7-8 and TRBJ1-2, with 8 bases identical to TRBD1. CDR3 length: 17 amino acids. The V gene's germline CDR1 is SGHVS and CDR2 FQNEAQ. J was trimmed by 2 bases and V by 0 bases; bases with no gene match: 8. Complete variable domain (other parts from reference TRBV7-8 and TRBJ1-2): GAGVSQSPRYKVAKRGQDVALRCDPISGHVSLFWYQQALGQGPEFLTYFQNEAQLDKSGLPSDRFFAERPEGSVSTLKIQRTQQEDSAVYLCASSLAGDGQGNYGYTFGSGTRLTVV.

This sequence joins TRBV30 and TRBJ1-4, with TRBD1 matching 7 bases. Germline V lookup: CDR1 GTSNPN, CDR2 SVGIG (reference sequence). This CDR3 is 15 amino acids long. The junction had 6 bases not matched to a gene; V was cut back by 2 bases and J by 3 bases. The CDR3 region has the DNA TGTGCCTGGAGTCGGCCGCAGGGGGCTAATGAAAAACTGTTTTTT. Protein sequence: CAWSRPQGANEKLFF. Using reference TRBV30 and TRBJ1-4 for the parts outside the CDR3, the full variable domain is SQTIHQWPATLVQPVGSPLSLECTVEGTSNPNLYWYRQAAGRGLQLLFYSVGIGQISSEVPQNLSASRPQDRQFILSSKKLLLSDSGFYLCAWSRPQGANEKLFFGSGTQLSVL.

This clonotype was observed a handful of times. V and J are TRBV12-3 or TRBV12-4 and TRBJ1-1; D gene ambiguous. Between the trimmed V and J ends, which lost 0 bases and 4 bases, there was a span of 9 bases. This CDR3 spans 14 amino acids. CDR3 sequence: CASSLATAGTEAFF. The CDR3 DNA is TGTGCCAGCAGTTTAGCGACGGCCGGCACTGAAGCTTTCTTT.

At least ten counts were recorded for this clonotype. This sequence joins TRBV7-3 and TRBJ2-5; TRBD2 aligns across 7 bases. The CDR3 runs to 13 residues. J gave up 4 bases and V 6 bases, and 5 bases lay outside the gene matches. CDR1 and CDR2 (germline): SGHTA, FQGTGA. CDR3 sequence: CASSLGGGETQYF. The CDR3 bases are TGTGCCAGCAGTCTGGGGGGGGGAGAGACCCAGTACTTC.

The chain is built from TRBV2 and TRBJ2-7; TRBD1 agrees at 7 bases. In germline, CDR1 is SNHLY, CDR2 FYNNEI. With 5 bases clipped from V and 2 bases from J, the junction kept 6 bases outside the gene matches. There are 14 residues in the CDR3. CDR3 in amino acids: CASSSDRDTYEQYF. CDR3 DNA: TGTGCCAGCAGTAGCGACAGGGACACCTACGAGCAGTACTTC. The whole variable domain, filled in from reference TRBV2 and TRBJ2-7, reads EPEVTQTPSHQVTQMGQEVILRCVPISNHLYFYWYRQILGQKVEFLVSFYNNEISEKSEIFDDQFSVERPDGSNFTLKIRSTKLEDSAMYFCASSSDRDTYEQYFGPGTRLTVT.

This clonotype was seen many times. The chain links TRBV11-2 to TRBJ2-1, with 10 bases fitting TRBD1. The CDR3 is made up of 13 amino acids. V gave up 4 bases and J gave up 8 bases; unmatched junction bases: 2. Germline values: CDR1 SGHAT, CDR2 FQNNGV. The CDR3 bases are TGTGCCAGCAGCTCGACAGGGGGCGATGAGCAGTTCTTC. This gives the protein CASSSTGGDEQFF.

This clonotype has a count of ten or more. The CDR3 DNA reads TGTGCCAGCAGTCCCCGGGGGGCCCAAGAGACCCAGTACTTC. Encoded protein: CASSPRGAQETQYF. The J gene is TRBJ2-5, the V gene TRBV25-1; D might be TRBD2 (7 bases). The germline CDR1 and CDR2 sequences are MGHDK and SYGVNS. The CDR3 extends over 14 amino acids. The V end lost 5 bases, the J end lost 1 base, and 11 bases lay between the germline ends.

J is TRBJ2-7 and V is TRBV7-9; possibly TRBD1 for D (5 bases). The length of the CDR3 is 13 residues. The germline V gene has CDR1 SEHNR and CDR2 FQNEAQ (reference sequence). Trimming removed 3 bases at V and 6 bases at J, with 12 bases between. The CDR3 DNA follows: TGTGCCAGCAGCTTCGCAGGGTTGGGCGAGCAGTACGTC. As protein: CASSFAGLGEQYV.

This clonotype was seen many times. The V call is TRBV10-3, the J call TRBJ2-7, with D unresolved. The CDR3 length is 11 residues. CDR1 and CDR2 from the germline V gene are ENHRY and SYGVKD. V was shortened by 3 bases and J by 0 bases, with 0 bases between the two germline ends. The CDR3 DNA follows: TGTGCCATCAGTGACTCCTACGAGCAGTACTTC. It yields the protein CAISDSYEQYF.

This clonotype was observed many times. The chain uses TRBV15 and TRBJ2-3, with D possibly TRBD2 on 7 matching bases. Trimming took off 1 base at V and 1 base at J, with 18 bases between the two ends. The CDR3 is made up of 18 amino acids. From germline, CDR1 is LNHNV and CDR2 YYDKDF (reference sequence). CDR3 protein: CATSRVRGAPDGTDTQYF. The DNA of the CDR3 is TGTGCCACCAGCAGAGTACGGGGGGCGCCGGACGGCACAGATACGCAGTATTTT.

This clonotype was seen only a few times. J is TRBJ2-1 and V is TRBV6-6; possibly TRBD1 or TRBD2 for D (6 bases each). This CDR3 has 16 residues. Trimming left V 2 bases short and J 7 bases short, with 18 bases between. Germline lookup yields CDR1 MNHNY and CDR2 SVGAGI (reference sequence). In DNA form, the CDR3 reads TGTGCCAGCAGTTACCCGTCCGTGGGGGGCTGGAATGAGCAGTTCTTC. It translates to CASSYPSVGGWNEQFF.

The genes are TRBV7-9 and TRBJ2-1, with 10 bases identical to TRBD2. V lost 2 bases to trimming and J lost 3 bases; unmatched junction nucleotides: 4. In germline, CDR1 is SEHNR, CDR2 FQNEAQ (reference sequence). The CDR3 contains 16 residues. The CDR3 nucleotides read TGTGCCAGCAGCTTATCCCTAGCGGGGGACTACAATGAGCAGTTCTTC. It codes for CASSLSLAGDYNEQFF.